The T cell receptor beta chain under discussion was sequenced for a study of blood T cells in healthy people across ages. Study-wide points: TCR beta diversity, measured per million T cells, fell in a roughly linear way with age.

The study recruited healthy Caucasian donors from Russia who were aged roughly 6 to 100. As to this clonotype: Its antigen remains unidentified.

The CDR3 has 16 amino acids. Looked up from germline, CDR1 is SGDLS and CDR2 is YYNGEE. Trimming shortened V by 0 bases and J by 2 bases, and 15 bases separated the two germline ends. Using a J-beta primer mix together with a sample-barcoded 5' primer, a second PCR was run for roughly 6 to 12 cycles. A tag from a template-switch adaptor with 12 random nucleotides marked each cDNA molecule. From each sample, at least 3 million paired-end reads containing CDR3 were obtained. MiXCR, run by TCRdb on the 5' RACE reads, gives a single entry per CDR3 protein. The table includes some 1.1 million distinct CDR3 sequences, about two fifths detected once.

The sequence came from a man younger than 30 in good health. The sequenced sample consisted of blood. This chain joins TRBV9 and TRBJ2-7; possibly TRBD2 for D (6 bases). The CDR3 reads CASSVGAGRGTYEQYF. The CDR3 bases are TGTGCCAGCAGCGTAGGAGCCGGGCGGGGAACCTACGAGCAGTACTTC.